Listed here are 28 T cell receptor beta chains from one sample, sequenced in a study of T cell responses to AZD1222 COVID-19 vaccine. Sequenced by immunoSEQ multiplex PCR; TCRdb stores in-frame clones only, minus some. The data contain tens of thousands of clones, roughly 85% of them singletons. Sample: peripheral blood, taken 28 days after the second AZD1222 dose. The receptors come from an adult who received the AZD1222 COVID-19 vaccine.

This chain uses TRBV3-1 (or the pseudogene TRBV3-2) with TRBJ2-1; 9 nucleotides align to TRBD2. The V gene end was trimmed by 4 bases and the J gene end by 9 bases; junction bases not matched to a gene: 13. There are 16 residues in the CDR3. Germline V gene data show CDR1 as LGHDT and CDR2 as YNNKEL (reference sequence). The CDR3 is CASSRDPASGAGEQFF. The DNA for the CDR3 is TGTGCCAGCAGCCGAGATCCCGCTAGCGGGGCCGGTGAGCAGTTCTTC.

On this clone itself: An end of the junction does not agree with germline; a read error may underlie this. The rearrangement uses TRBV2 and TRBJ1-2; no clear D. The CDR3 has 12 residues. Germline assignment: CDR1 SNHLY and CDR2 FYNNEI. The chain's CDR3 is CARSVGSYGYTF. The CDR3 DNA sequence: TGTGCCAGAAGTGTGGGATCATATGGCTACACCTTC.

The chain is built from TRBV5-6 and TRBJ1-1; D is perhaps TRBD1 (6 bases). Germline V CDR1 and CDR2: SGHDT, YYEEEE. Trimming took 4 bases from V and 2 from J, leaving 12 bases between them. CDR3 length: 14 amino acids. The DNA for the CDR3 is TGTGCCAGCAGCCTCCCAGGGGTTAACACTGAAGCTTTCTTT. Amino acids: CASSLPGVNTEAFF.

This rearrangement joins TRBV9 to TRBJ2-3, with TRBD2 as a possible D gene (6 bases). The V end was cut by 3 bases, the J end by 1 base, with 15 bases between. CDR3 length: 16 residues. CDR1 and CDR2 from the germline V gene are SGDLS and YYNGEE. The CDR3 coding sequence is TGTGCCAGCAGCGCGCCGTCGGGCGGGGGCACAGATACGCAGTATTTT. This gives the protein CASSAPSGGGTDTQYF.

This chain uses TRBV7-3 with TRBJ2-1, with D possibly TRBD2 on 5 matching bases. Germline loops: CDR1 SGHTA, CDR2 FQGTGA. V lost 5 bases to trimming and J lost 6 bases, with 20 bases between them. The CDR3 consists of 16 residues. The chain's CDR3 is CASSPTLGRQSNEQFF. In DNA form, the CDR3 reads TGTGCCAGCAGCCCCACCCTAGGGAGACAATCCAATGAGCAGTTCTTC.

The CDR3 here is CASSRDRGQPQHF. For the CDR3, the DNA is TGTGCCAGTAGCCGGGACAGGGGACAGCCCCAGCATTTT. The chain joins TRBV19 to TRBJ1-5; 10 bases agree with TRBD1. The CDR3 extends over 13 amino acids. Germline CDR1 and CDR2: LNHDA and SQIVND (reference sequence). The V gene end was trimmed by 6 bases and the J gene end by 7 bases; junction bases not matched to a gene: 3. Full variable domain (missing parts from reference TRBV19 and TRBJ1-5): DGGITQSPKYLFRKEGQNVTLSCEQNLNHDAMYWYRQDPGQGLRLIYYSQIVNDFQKGDIAEGYSVSREKKESFPLTVTSAQKNPTAFYLCASSRDRGQPQHFGDGTRLSIL.

The chain employs TRBV6-5 and TRBJ1-1; D uncertain. Looked up from germline, CDR1 is MNHEY and CDR2 is SVGAGI. The CDR3 consists of 13 residues. V was clipped by 0 bases and J by 7 bases, with 9 bases between them. For the CDR3, the DNA is TGTGCCAGCAGTTACTCTCAGGCCCTTGAAGCTTTCTTT. The encoded protein is CASSYSQALEAFF.

This chain links TRBV15 with TRBJ2-5; TRBD2 matches 9 bases. The CDR3 contains 16 residues. CDR1 and CDR2 from the germline V gene are LNHNV and YYDKDF (reference sequence). Germline trimming cut 5 bases from V and 9 bases from J; bases unmatched to any gene: 16. CDR3 protein: CATSARASGVPGAQYF. The CDR3 DNA reads TGTGCCACCAGCGCGAGGGCTAGCGGGGTACCGGGGGCCCAGTACTTC.

The chain combines TRBV9 with TRBJ2-7; the D gene is possibly TRBD1 (6 bases). The CDR3 length is 16 residues. V was pared by 4 bases and J by 2 bases, with 19 bases between. Germline assignment: CDR1 SGDLS and CDR2 YYNGEE. CDR3 nucleotide sequence: TGTGCCAGCAGCCTAACCGGACAGCAGCTTCCCTACGAGCAGTACTTC. Translated, it gives CASSLTGQQLPYEQYF.

The genes are TRBV6-5 and TRBJ1-2; perhaps TRBD1 as D (5 bases). Trimming pared 0 bases from V and 7 bases from J, leaving 6 bases between. This CDR3 has 12 amino acids. CDR1 and CDR2 from the germline V gene are MNHEY and SVGAGI. CDR3 nucleotide sequence: TGTGCCAGCAGTTACTCCGGGGGTGGCTACACCTTC. Its protein is CASSYSGGGYTF.

The chain employs TRBV9 and TRBJ2-3, with 11 bases aligning to TRBD2. In germline, CDR1 is SGDLS, CDR2 YYNGEE. J gave up 7 bases and V 3 bases, and 10 bases lay outside the gene matches. This CDR3 is 16 amino acids long. CDR3 residues: CASSATSGGLRNTQYF. CDR3 nucleotide sequence: TGTGCCAGCAGCGCCACTAGCGGGGGTTTGAGGAATACGCAGTATTTT.

This chain links TRBV4-2 with TRBJ2-3, with 10 bases that match TRBD2. The CDR3 is 18 residues long. Per germline, CDR1 LGHNA and CDR2 YNFKEQ. The V gene end was trimmed by 2 bases and the J gene end by 2 bases; junction bases not matched to a gene: 10. The CDR3 DNA sequence: TGTGCCAGCAGCCAAAGTTTCGTAGCGGGGGGAGACACAGATACGCAGTATTTT. This encodes CASSQSFVAGGDTDTQYF.

This chain connects TRBV25-1 to TRBJ1-4, with D possibly being TRBD1 (6 bases). CDR3 length: 17 residues. V was trimmed by 3 bases and J by 5 bases, leaving 19 bases between them. The germline gives CDR1 MGHDK, CDR2 SYGVNS. CDR3 in DNA: TGTGCCAGCAGTGACCTCTATGTATGGGGGCGGAATGAAAAACTGTTTTTT. Protein: CASSDLYVWGRNEKLFF.

This rearrangement joins TRBV28 to TRBJ2-3; TRBD1 agrees at 9 bases. The CDR3 spans 13 residues. J was trimmed by 6 bases and V by 6 bases; bases with no gene match: 4. Germline lookup yields CDR1 MDHEN and CDR2 SYDVKM. CDR3 coding DNA: TGTGCCAGCAGAGGGACAGGGAGCGATACGCAGTATTTT. Its translation is CASRGTGSDTQYF.

The chain recombines TRBV7-8 with TRBJ1-1; no clear D. Looked up from germline, CDR1 is SGHVS and CDR2 is FQNEAQ. The CDR3 has 13 residues. V dropped 1 base and J dropped 7 bases, with 10 bases sitting between them. The CDR3 loop reads CASSLVEENEAFF. CDR3 sequence (DNA): TGTGCCAGCAGCTTAGTGGAGGAAAATGAAGCTTTCTTT.

The rearrangement joins TRBV2 to TRBJ1-2, with D hard to call. The ends were cut back, 2 bases at V and 1 base at J, with 5 bases in the middle. CDR1 SNHLY and CDR2 FYNNEI come from the germline V gene. The CDR3 is 13 amino acids. The CDR3 reads CASSELYNYGYTF. Written as DNA, the CDR3 is TGTGCCAGCAGTGAATTGTATAACTATGGCTACACCTTC.

V is TRBV5-5 and J is TRBJ1-3; no clear D. V was cut by 4 bases and J by 0 bases, with 14 bases left in between. CDR1 and CDR2 (germline): SGHKS, YYEKEE (reference sequence). This CDR3 has 16 residues. Here the CDR3 DNA reads TGTGCCAGCAGCCCTCCGATGGGAAGCTCTGGAAACACCATATATTTT. Amino acids: CASSPPMGSSGNTIYF.

This clone was observed a single time. The sample contains more than one DNA sequence encoding this CDR3. V and J are TRBV15 and TRBJ2-5; the match to TRBD2 covers 9 bases. Per the germline V gene, CDR1 is LNHNV and CDR2 is YYDKDF (reference sequence). CDR3 length: 16 amino acids. The V and J ends lost 0 bases and 1 base, in that order; junction bases with no gene match: 3. CDR3 DNA: TGTGCCACCAGCAGAGATATAGCGGGAGCCCAAGAGACCCAGTACTTC. As protein: CATSRDIAGAQETQYF.

This chain uses TRBV21-1 with TRBJ1-4. TRBV21-1 is described as a pseudogene. The CDR3 covers 15 residues. The CDR3 reads CASSTGPREDEKLFF. CDR3 nucleotide sequence: TGTGCCAGCAGCACCGGACCCCGCGAAGATGAAAAACTGTTTTTT.

The V call is TRBV18, the J call TRBJ2-7, with 8 bases identical to TRBD2. Germline-derived CDR1 and CDR2 are KGHSH and LQKENI. The V and J ends lost 4 bases and 0 bases, in that order; junction bases with no gene match: 11. The CDR3 length is 17 residues. For the CDR3, the DNA is TGTGCCAGCTCACACGGGCCCCAGCGGGGGTTCTCCTACGAGCAGTACTTC. It encodes CASSHGPQRGFSYEQYF.

The J gene is TRBJ1-4, the V gene TRBV6-2 or TRBV6-3; tentative D call: TRBD1 (5 bases). This CDR3 comprises 15 residues. CDR1 is MNHEY and CDR2 is SVGEGT in the germline V gene. V lost 6 bases to trimming and J lost 7 bases, with 18 bases between them. CDR3 residues: CASSPLKGSGEKLFF. For the CDR3, the DNA is TGTGCCAGCAGCCCTTTGAAGGGGTCCGGTGAAAAACTGTTTTTT.

This sequence joins TRBV18 and TRBJ1-5, with unresolved D. The CDR3 is made up of 12 amino acids. Germline V gene sequence: CDR1 KGHSH, CDR2 LQKENI. V dropped 8 bases and J dropped 7 bases, with 12 bases sitting between them. CDR3 in amino acids: CASTTRNQPQHF. CDR3 nucleotide sequence: TGTGCCAGCACAACCCGAAACCAGCCCCAGCATTTT.

The chain has TRBV29-1 and TRBJ1-1; D remains unclear. This CDR3 contains 13 residues. V was pared by 2 bases and J by 4 bases, with 11 bases between. Looked up from germline, CDR1 is SQVTM and CDR2 is ANQGSEA. The CDR3 DNA sequence: TGCAGCGTTGAACGGAGGGTTGGCACTGAAGCTTTCTTT. As protein: CSVERRVGTEAFF.

This sequence joins TRBV12-3 or TRBV12-4 and TRBJ2-3; D unresolved. With 2 bases removed from V and 6 bases from J, the gap between germline ends came to 6 bases. This CDR3 region has 12 residues. In nucleotides, the CDR3 is TGTGCCAGCAGTTTAATGGGGGATACGCAGTATTTT. Its protein product is CASSLMGDTQYF.

The V call is TRBV5-1, the J call TRBJ1-2, with a weak D call TRBD1 (5 bases). Germline CDR1 SGHRS, CDR2 YFSETQ. Between the trimmed V and J ends, which lost 0 bases and 4 bases, there was a span of 10 bases. This CDR3 has 14 residues. CDR3 residues: CASSLGDGGYGYTF. The CDR3 DNA reads as TGCGCCAGCAGCTTGGGGGACGGGGGCTATGGCTACACCTTC.

The V call is TRBV9, the J call TRBJ1-5; 8 bases agree with TRBD1. The CDR3 loop spans 13 amino acids. Germline V gene lookup returns CDR1 SGDLS and CDR2 YYNGEE. V lost 4 bases, J lost 5 bases, and 2 bases stayed unmatched. CDR3 residues: CASSMTGDQPQHF. Written as DNA, the CDR3 is TGTGCCAGCAGCATGACAGGGGATCAGCCCCAGCATTTT.

This clone was counted only a few times. The rearrangement uses TRBV5-6 and TRBJ1-3, with D maybe TRBD1 (5 bases). The CDR3 runs 15 residues. V dropped 1 base and J dropped 4 bases, with 12 bases sitting between them. Germline lookup yields CDR1 SGHDT and CDR2 YYEEEE. CDR3 residues: CASSLSPTGGNTIYF. CDR3 bases: TGTGCCAGCAGCTTGTCACCCACAGGAGGAAACACCATATATTTT.

In its sample, this clone was seen a few times. The chain combines TRBV14 with TRBJ1-3, with D hard to call. CDR3 length: 15 residues. In germline, CDR1 is SGHDN, CDR2 FVKESK. Deletions cut 1 base from V and 4 bases from J, with 11 bases between. The CDR3 loop is CASSQGFTIGNTIYF. The CDR3 DNA is TGTGCCAGCAGCCAAGGTTTCACAATCGGAAACACCATATATTTT.